Given below is one T cell receptor (beta chain) in context. Its antigen is unidentified. From the reads, TCRdb called clonotypes with MiXCR, one entry per CDR3 protein. The sample includes 700,000 to 850,000 distinct CDR3 sequences, about 30% of them seen just once. The data derive from a study of T cell repertoires in cytomegalovirus infection. V lost 6 bases and J lost 6, with 14 bases in between. The CDR3 consists of 14 residues. From germline, CDR1 is LNHDA and CDR2 SQIVND (reference sequence). The material sequenced was cultured CD8+ T cells from PBMCs, taken from culture after CMV antigen stimulation. The sequence derives from a human donor in good health (CMV status not recorded). Some clones in this sample may be carry-over from other donors' samples. This chain links TRBV19 with TRBJ2-2; TRBD2 might be the D (6 bases). CDR3 residues: CASSRGTAAGELFF. The CDR3 DNA follows: TGTGCCAGTAGCCGAGGGACTGCGGCCGGGGAGCTGTTTTTT. The full variable domain, rest sourced from reference TRBV19 and TRBJ2-2, is DGGITQSPKYLFRKEGQNVTLSCEQNLNHDAMYWYRQDPGQGLRLIYYSQIVNDFQKGDIAEGYSVSREKKESFPLTVTSAQKNPTAFYLCASSRGTAAGELFFGEGSRLTVL.